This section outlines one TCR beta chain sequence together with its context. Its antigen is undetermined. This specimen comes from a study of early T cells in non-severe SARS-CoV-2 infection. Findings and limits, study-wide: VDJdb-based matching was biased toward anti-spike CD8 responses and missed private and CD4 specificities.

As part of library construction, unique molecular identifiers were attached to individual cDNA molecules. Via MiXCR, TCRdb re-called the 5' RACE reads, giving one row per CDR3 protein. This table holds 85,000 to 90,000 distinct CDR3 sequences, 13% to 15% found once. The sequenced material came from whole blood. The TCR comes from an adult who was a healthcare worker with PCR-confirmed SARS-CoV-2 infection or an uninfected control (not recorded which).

This CDR3 reads CASSWTSLPDPFF. The CDR3 coding sequence is TGTGCCAGCAGCTGGACTAGCCTCCCAGATCCGTTCTTC. The chain uses TRBV5-6 and TRBJ2-1; 8 nucleotides align to TRBD2. CDR3 size: 13 residues. J lost 15 bases, V lost 3 bases, and 11 bases had no gene match. Per the germline V gene, CDR1 is SGHDT and CDR2 is YYEEEE.